A single T cell receptor (beta chain) is shown here with its context. The antigen is unknown. This sample is drawn from a study of T-cell memory formation after mild COVID-19. About the research overall: In these data, TCR clusters were largely donor specific. Study outcomes and limitations: Clones that contracted from day 15 to 85 had balanced CD4/CD8; later expanders were CD4+ biased. CD4+ clones that contracted lay mainly in CM and EM; CD8+ ones lay in EMRA. Day 37-peaking second-wave clones had unconfirmed SARS-CoV-2 specificity.

This CDR3 has 14 amino acids. V lost 0 bases to trimming and J lost 8 bases, with 13 bases between them. The germline V gene encodes CDR1 LGHNA and CDR2 YNFKEQ. TCRdb processed the 5' RACE reads anew with MiXCR; each CDR3 protein has one entry. Of about 110,000 distinct CDR3 sequences in the sample, about 18% were seen once. The rearrangement links TRBV4-2 to TRBJ1-2; unclear D gene. Input material: PBMCs or a T cell subset sorted from them (not recorded which). The sequence derives from an adult woman who had mild COVID-19 (a few samples of this study predate the infection). Cell type and time point are not known. The CDR3 sequence is CASSQEKGWEGYTF. The DNA for the CDR3 is TGTGCCAGCAGCCAAGAGAAAGGCTGGGAAGGCTACACCTTC.